The 6 T cell receptor beta chains presented below share a single source sample, sequenced in a study of early T cells in non-severe SARS-CoV-2 infection. TCRdb processed the 5' RACE reads anew with MiXCR; each CDR3 protein has one entry. The sample includes tens of thousands of distinct CDR3 sequences, around 6% of them seen just once. The sequencing sample was made of whole blood. The origin of the receptors is an adult who was a healthcare worker with PCR-confirmed SARS-CoV-2 infection or an uninfected control (not recorded which).

There are many counts of this clonotype. The V and J genes are TRBV11-3 and TRBJ2-1; either TRBD1 or TRBD2 may supply D (5 bases each). The CDR3 is 17 amino acids. The V gene's germline CDR1 is SGHNT and CDR2 YENEEA. V was cut by 0 bases and J by 2 bases, with 14 bases left in between. The CDR3 sequence is CASSLEGRLAAYNEQFF. The DNA of the CDR3 is TGTGCCAGCAGCTTAGAGGGGCGGCTAGCTGCCTACAATGAGCAGTTCTTC.

J is TRBJ2-3 and V is TRBV9; D possibly corresponds to TRBD2 (5 bases). The CDR3 sequence is 15 residues long. V was shortened by 0 bases and J by 11 bases, with 19 bases between the two germline ends. Germline CDR1 SGDLS, CDR2 YYNGEE. The CDR3 loop is CASSVEGSRYSVQYF. The CDR3 coding sequence is TGTGCCAGCAGCGTAGAAGGGAGTCGGTATAGCGTGCAGTATTTT.

This chain uses TRBV11-2 with TRBJ2-7; TRBD2 agrees at 11 bases. The CDR3 has 14 amino acids. Trimming took 5 bases from V and 2 from J; bases not matched to a gene: 2. Germline-derived CDR1 and CDR2 are SGHAT and FQNNGV. CDR3 DNA: TGTGCCAGCAGCATTAGCGGGGGGGCCTACGAGCAGTACTTC. Translating it yields CASSISGGAYEQYF.

This clonotype was detected only a few times. The rearrangement joins TRBV29-1 to TRBJ2-7; the D gene could be TRBD1 or TRBD2 (6 bases each). This CDR3 comprises 13 residues. CDR1 and CDR2 (germline): SQVTM, ANQGSEA. The ends were cut back, 0 bases at V and 4 bases at J, with 10 bases in the middle. CDR3 in amino acids: CSVEDRGGYEQYF. The CDR3 coding sequence is TGCAGCGTTGAAGATAGAGGGGGGTACGAGCAGTACTTC.

This clonotype was seen at least ten times. The chain is built from TRBV7-9 and TRBJ2-1; 7 bases are a match to TRBD2. V shed 2 bases, J shed 10 bases, and the junction held 14 bases outside the gene matches. Germline values: CDR1 SEHNR, CDR2 FQNEAQ (reference sequence). CDR3 length: 16 amino acids. CDR3 bases: TGTGCCAGCAGCTTATGGTCGGGGCCTAGCGGAGCGGAGCAGTTCTTC. Translating gives CASSLWSGPSGAEQFF.

This clonotype occurred many times. The chain uses TRBV20-1 and TRBJ1-1; unclear D gene. With 0 bases removed from V and 0 bases from J, the gap between germline ends came to 11 bases. Germline values: CDR1 DFQATT, CDR2 SNEGSKA (reference sequence). The CDR3 has 15 amino acids. In nucleotides, the CDR3 is TGCAGTGCTAGAGACCCCGGACTCCTGAACACTGAAGCTTTCTTT. Amino acids: CSARDPGLLNTEAFF.